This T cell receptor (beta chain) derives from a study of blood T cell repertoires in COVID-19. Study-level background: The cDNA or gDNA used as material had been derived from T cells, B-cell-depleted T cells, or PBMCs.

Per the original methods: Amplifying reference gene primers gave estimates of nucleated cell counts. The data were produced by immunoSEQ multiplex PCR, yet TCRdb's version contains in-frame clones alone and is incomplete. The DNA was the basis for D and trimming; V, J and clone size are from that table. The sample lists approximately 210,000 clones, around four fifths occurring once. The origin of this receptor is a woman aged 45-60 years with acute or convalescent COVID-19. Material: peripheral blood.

The chain's CDR3 is CASSIYRAPETQYF. CDR3 DNA sequence: TGTGCCAGCAGCATCTACAGGGCCCCGGAGACCCAGTACTTC. J is TRBJ2-5 and V is TRBV9, with D perhaps TRBD1 (6 bases). V lost 4 bases and J 5 bases, leaving 15 bases between the germline ends. The V gene's germline CDR1 is SGDLS and CDR2 YYNGEE. The CDR3 loop spans 14 amino acids.